The TCR beta chain described here comes from a study of T-cell memory formation after mild COVID-19. A single record per CDR3 protein comes from TCRdb applying MiXCR to the 5' RACE reads. The data contain over 60,000 distinct CDR3 sequences, over 15% of them singletons. Germline values: CDR1 SGHKS, CDR2 YYEKEE (reference sequence). This CDR3 is 17 amino acids long. Trimming pared 0 bases from V and 0 bases from J, leaving 14 bases between. The genes are TRBV5-5 and TRBJ2-3; D remains unclear. Sequencing was carried out using PBMCs or a T cell subset sorted from them (not recorded which). The clonotype comes from an adult woman who had mild COVID-19 (a few samples of this study predate the infection). Cell type and time point are not known. For the CDR3, the DNA is TGTGCCAGCAGCTTGGCCTCTGGATATCTTAGCACAGATACGCAGTATTTT. Protein: CASSLASGYLSTDTQYF.